Shown below are 6 T cell receptor beta chains from a single sample sequenced in a study of cytotoxic CD8 clonotypes in ibrutinib-treated CLL. The assay was immunoSEQ multiplex PCR, and TCRdb's table has in-frame clones only and misses some. Here the sample spans more than 200,000 clones, 70% being singletons. The sequencing used PBMCs, collected after 24 months of ibrutinib treatment. Receptors were obtained from a human donor with chronic lymphocytic leukemia.

The table lists this clone with a few counts. The chain uses TRBV28 and TRBJ1-2; 8 bases are shared with TRBD1. V lost 7 bases, J lost 8 bases, and 15 bases stayed unmatched. Looked up from germline, CDR1 is MDHEN and CDR2 is SYDVKM. The CDR3 runs 15 residues. CDR3 sequence reads: CASNSNPQGARGYTF. The DNA of the CDR3 is TGTGCCAGCAATTCCAATCCTCAGGGGGCGCGAGGCTACACCTTC.

The chain joins TRBV29-1 to TRBJ2-1, with D perhaps matching TRBD2 (5 bases). The CDR3 runs 11 residues. V lost 2 bases and J 12 bases, leaving 11 bases between the germline ends. Germline-derived CDR1 and CDR2 are SQVTM and ANQGSEA. In DNA form, the CDR3 reads TGCAGCGTTGAAAGGGAAGGAGGGCAGTTCTTC. It codes for CSVEREGGQFF.

The chain is built from TRBV15 and TRBJ1-1; the D is unclear. Trimming took 3 bases from V and 4 from J, leaving 24 bases between them. This CDR3 is 18 amino acids long. CDR1 is LNHNV, CDR2 YYDKDF, per germline (reference sequence). The CDR3 nucleotides are TGTGCCACCAGCAGTCCCCAAGTAGGGAGTTCTTTGGGCACTGAAGCTTTCTTT. The encoded protein is CATSSPQVGSSLGTEAFF.

V usage is TRBV6-5 and J usage is TRBJ1-1, with 7 bases aligning to TRBD1. CDR1 and CDR2 from the germline V gene are MNHEY and SVGAGI. V shed 6 bases and J 12 bases; nucleotides not matched to a gene: 7. CDR3 size: 11 residues. For the CDR3, the DNA is TGTGCCAGCAGAGATACAGGGGAAACTTTCTTT. This codes for CASRDTGETFF.

V gene TRBV10-3 combines with J gene TRBJ2-7; 9 bases are shared with TRBD2. Germline lookup yields CDR1 ENHRY and CDR2 SYGVKD. The V and J ends lost 7 bases and 7 bases, in that order; junction bases with no gene match: 14. The CDR3 totals 15 residues. CDR3 in amino acids: CAINKGRGRVEEQYF. CDR3 coding DNA: TGTGCCATCAATAAGGGCCGCGGGAGGGTCGAGGAGCAGTACTTC.

This clone came up a few times. This sequence joins TRBV5-4 and TRBJ1-5; D unclear. Trimming stripped 5 bases from V and 1 base from J, with 10 bases between. The CDR3 covers 14 residues. Per the germline V gene, CDR1 is SGHNT and CDR2 is YYREEE (reference sequence). Written as DNA, the CDR3 is TGTGCCAGCAGAGATTCGGAAAGCAATCAGCCCCAGCATTTT. It translates to CASRDSESNQPQHF.